The 32 T cell receptor beta chains presented below share a single source sample, sequenced in a study of blood T cell repertoires in COVID-19. This table comes from immunoSEQ multiplex PCR, and its TCRdb copy is limited to in-frame clones, with some not included. The table shows tens of thousands of clones, with roughly 80% occurring only once. Sequenced material: peripheral blood. Receptor source: a woman aged 80 or older with active or convalescent COVID-19.

The chain combines TRBV7-2 with TRBJ1-2; 10 bases are shared with TRBD1. The trim removed 1 base at V and 4 bases at J, leaving 9 bases unmatched. The CDR3 runs 17 residues. Germline V lookup: CDR1 SGHTA, CDR2 FQGNSA. The CDR3 sequence: CASSLGSPRQGAYGYTF. The CDR3 DNA sequence: TGTGCCAGCAGCTTAGGATCCCCGCGACAGGGGGCCTATGGCTACACCTTC.

The chain combines TRBV9 with TRBJ2-3; D might be TRBD2 (6 bases). CDR3 length: 15 amino acids. Trimming cost V 0 bases and J 5 bases, with 13 bases left between them. Germline CDR1 is SGDLS and CDR2 is YYNGEE. The CDR3, as DNA: TGTGCCAGCAGCGTAGCGGCGGCCGGGGGAGATACGCAGTATTTT. Its protein product is CASSVAAAGGDTQYF.

The rearrangement uses TRBV7-2 and TRBJ2-7; 9 bases align to TRBD1. V lost 4 bases and J lost 8; bases outside the gene matches: 9. Germline assignment: CDR1 SGHTA and CDR2 FQGNSA. This CDR3 has 14 residues. CDR3 coding DNA: TGTGCCAGCAGCTCGCCGGGACAGGGAGCCCAGCAGTACTTC. This codes for CASSSPGQGAQQYF. The full variable domain, in which reference TRBV7-2 and TRBJ2-7 provide the parts outside the CDR3, is GAGVSQSPSNKVTEKGKDVELRCDPISGHTALYWYRQSLGQGLEFLIYFQGNSAPDKSGLPSDRFSAERTGGSVSTLTIQRTQQEDSAVYLCASSSPGQGAQQYFGPGTRLTVT.

V gene TRBV7-9 combines with J gene TRBJ1-1; perhaps TRBD1 as D (5 bases). This CDR3 region has 14 residues. Between the trimmed V and J ends, which lost 3 bases and 5 bases, there was a span of 13 bases. Germline loops: CDR1 SEHNR, CDR2 FQNEAQ (reference sequence). CDR3 in DNA: TGTGCCAGCAGCTTCTGGGGGGTTGAGACTGAAGCTTTCTTT. Protein sequence: CASSFWGVETEAFF.

The chain employs TRBV27 and TRBJ2-7, with TRBD2 identical over 9 bases. The length of the CDR3 is 15 residues. CDR1 and CDR2 (germline): MNHEY, SMNVEV (reference sequence). Trimming removed 8 bases from V and 6 bases from J; junction bases left unmatched: 14. The CDR3 sequence is CASSRGAGGPSEQYF. The CDR3 DNA reads as TGTGCCAGCTCAAGGGGGGCGGGAGGGCCTTCCGAGCAGTACTTC.

The gene calls are TRBV5-8 and TRBJ2-3; TRBD1 agrees at 9 bases. The germline V gene encodes CDR1 SGHTS and CDR2 YDEGEE. Trimming at V came to 4 bases and at J to 0 bases, leaving 6 bases not matched to a gene. CDR3 length equals 16 residues. The CDR3 is CASSAGTGSSTDTQYF. As DNA, the CDR3 is TGTGCCAGCAGCGCGGGGACAGGGTCTAGCACAGATACGCAGTATTTT.

The gene calls are TRBV20-1 and TRBJ2-7, with a tentative D call TRBD2 (6 bases). CDR1 DFQATT and CDR2 SNEGSKA come from the germline V gene (reference sequence). Trimming took 6 bases from V and 4 from J, leaving 10 bases between them. CDR3 length: 11 residues. CDR3 protein: CSAAGRYEQYF. CDR3 sequence (DNA): TGCAGTGCCGCGGGACGTTACGAGCAGTACTTC.

The gene calls are TRBV5-4 and TRBJ1-6; D is possibly TRBD1 (5 bases). CDR3 size: 14 residues. Trimming took off 4 bases at V and 13 bases at J, with 18 bases between the two ends. Per the germline V gene, CDR1 is SGHNT and CDR2 is YYREEE (reference sequence). The CDR3 DNA reads TGTGCCAGCAGCCTCGATGACGGGGGGATCCCCCTCCACTTT. It yields the protein CASSLDDGGIPLHF.

The J gene is TRBJ1-3, the V gene TRBV14; TRBD1 aligns across 7 bases. The germline CDR1 and CDR2 sequences are SGHDN and FVKESK. J was trimmed by 8 bases and V by 1 base; bases with no gene match: 2. CDR3 length equals 13 residues. CDR3 nucleotides: TGTGCCAGCAGCCAAGGGGACAGAGACACCATATATTTT. Its protein product is CASSQGDRDTIYF.

The chain joins TRBV6-5 to TRBJ2-2; TRBD1 is a possible D gene (6 bases). This CDR3 has 14 residues. V was pared by 6 bases and J by 3 bases, with 11 bases between. Germline assignment: CDR1 MNHEY and CDR2 SVGAGI. Here the CDR3 reads CASRTGQYTGELFF. CDR3 nucleotide sequence: TGTGCCAGCAGGACCGGACAGTACACCGGGGAGCTGTTTTTT.

This chain uses TRBV21-1 with TRBJ1-1; TRBD1, the table's D call, lacks a check against the DNA. TRBV21-1 is noted as a pseudogene. This CDR3 region has 16 residues. CDR3 in amino acids: CASSKAPRGMGTEAFF. The CDR3 coding sequence is TGTGCCAGCAGCAAAGCCCCCAGGGGCATGGGCACTGAAGCTTTCTTT.

The chain recombines TRBV27 with TRBJ1-1; D is undetermined. The CDR3 runs to 13 residues. Between the trimmed V and J ends, which lost 3 bases and 1 base, there was a span of 6 bases. Germline assignment: CDR1 MNHEY and CDR2 SMNVEV (reference sequence). The CDR3 spells CASSFRENTEAFF. CDR3 nucleotide sequence: TGTGCCAGCAGTTTCCGGGAGAACACTGAAGCTTTCTTT.

This clone was seen a few times. The chain employs TRBV5-1 and TRBJ2-7; maybe TRBD1 (6 bases). Trimming took 3 bases from V and 8 from J, leaving 15 bases between them. CDR1 and CDR2 (germline): SGHRS, YFSETQ. The CDR3 consists of 13 residues. The CDR3 spells CASSSRTGPQQYF. DNA for the CDR3: TGCGCCAGCAGCTCTCGAACAGGGCCTCAGCAGTACTTC.

The rearrangement links TRBV7-2 to TRBJ2-2, with 11 bases matching TRBD2. This CDR3 comprises 16 residues. Trimming cost V 5 bases and J 1 base; bases outside gene matches: 3. Germline CDR1 reads SGHTA; CDR2 reads FQGNSA. CDR3 DNA: TGTGCCAGCAGCAGAACTAGCGGGGGGAACACCGGGGAGCTGTTTTTT. This encodes CASSRTSGGNTGELFF.

This clone was found once. For the CDR3, the DNA is TGTGCCAGCAGCATTACGGGGTTGTATGGCTACACCTTC. It translates to CASSITGLYGYTF. V is TRBV7-2 and J is TRBJ1-2; unclear D gene. The CDR3 totals 13 residues. Trimming removed 5 bases from V and 5 bases from J, with 12 bases in between. CDR1 is SGHTA and CDR2 is FQGNSA in the germline V gene. The full variable domain, with the rest looked up from reference TRBV7-2 and TRBJ1-2, is GAGVSQSPSNKVTEKGKDVELRCDPISGHTALYWYRQSLGQGLEFLIYFQGNSAPDKSGLPSDRFSAERTGGSVSTLTIQRTQQEDSAVYLCASSITGLYGYTFGSGTRLTVV.

The chain links TRBV7-6 to TRBJ2-2; the D gene is possibly TRBD1 (6 bases). V was clipped by 2 bases and J by 7 bases, with 17 bases between them. The CDR3 has 16 amino acids. Germline CDR1 and CDR2: SGHVS and FNYEAQ. The CDR3 is CASSLRTDLNHGELFF. CDR3 coding DNA: TGTGCCAGCAGCTTAAGGACAGATCTTAATCACGGGGAGCTGTTTTTT.

The genes are TRBV14 and TRBJ1-5; maybe TRBD1 (6 bases). The germline V gene has CDR1 SGHDN and CDR2 FVKESK. Between the trimmed V and J ends, which lost 4 bases and 9 bases, there was a span of 13 bases. The CDR3 totals 13 residues. This CDR3 reads CASSPGGAAPQHF. In DNA, the CDR3 is TGTGCCAGCAGCCCGGGGGGGGCGGCGCCCCAGCATTTT.

The chain links TRBV13 to TRBJ2-7; 11 bases are shared with TRBD1. CDR3 length: 15 amino acids. The V gene end was trimmed by 4 bases and the J gene end by 5 bases; junction bases not matched to a gene: 7. In germline, CDR1 is PRHDT, CDR2 FYEKMQ (reference sequence). CDR3 DNA sequence: TGTGCCAGCAGCTCGGGGGACAGGGGGGAAAACGAGCAGTACTTC. Translation gives CASSSGDRGENEQYF.

This chain joins TRBV7-2 and TRBJ1-1; tentatively, D is TRBD1 (5 bases). Deletions cut 3 bases from V and 4 bases from J, with 12 bases between. The CDR3 sequence is 14 residues long. Germline CDR1 reads SGHTA; CDR2 reads FQGNSA. CDR3 sequence reads: CASSFNSGGTEAFF. The CDR3 region has the DNA TGTGCCAGCAGCTTTAACTCGGGGGGCACTGAAGCTTTCTTT.

V usage is TRBV7-2 and J usage is TRBJ1-5; 7 nucleotides match TRBD1. Trimming took 1 base from V and 3 from J; bases not matched to a gene: 3. The CDR3 length is 15 residues. CDR1 is SGHTA and CDR2 is FQGNSA in the germline V gene. The CDR3 spells CASSLGGTVNQPQHF. CDR3 nucleotides: TGTGCCAGCAGCTTAGGGGGGACAGTCAATCAGCCCCAGCATTTT.

This clone occurred once. This chain links TRBV9 with TRBJ2-1, with 7 bases that match TRBD2. V shed 0 bases and J 8 bases; nucleotides not matched to a gene: 5. The CDR3 loop spans 14 amino acids. Germline V gene data show CDR1 as SGDLS and CDR2 as YYNGEE. The DNA for the CDR3 is TGTGCCAGCAGCGTAGCGGCCGCGGGAGATGAGCAGTTCTTC. This encodes CASSVAAAGDEQFF.

This clone has just a few counts. The chain recombines TRBV6-5 with TRBJ1-1; D uncertain. The CDR3 spans 15 residues. The germline V and J ends were trimmed by 0 bases and 5 bases, with 13 bases remaining between them. Germline values: CDR1 MNHEY, CDR2 SVGAGI. The CDR3 DNA follows: TGTGCCAGCAGTTACTCGAGGTCAGGCGGGACTGAAGCTTTCTTT. This translates into CASSYSRSGGTEAFF.

This clone was seen just once. The chain links TRBV6-5 to TRBJ2-7; 11 positions agree with TRBD2. Germline loops: CDR1 MNHEY, CDR2 SVGAGI. V was pared by 6 bases and J by 2 bases, with 6 bases of the junction left unmatched. CDR3 length: 15 residues. In nucleotides, the CDR3 is TGTGCCAGCAGCCCCTATAGCGGGAGGGCCTACGAGCAGTACTTC. Translating gives CASSPYSGRAYEQYF.

The chain employs TRBV12-5 and TRBJ2-2; TRBD2 is a possible D gene (5 bases). The V gene lost 3 bases and the J gene lost 7 bases, with 15 bases spanning the gap. Germline V gene sequence: CDR1 LGHNT, CDR2 FRNRAP. The CDR3 is made up of 15 amino acids. CDR3 sequence reads: CASGFSAGFGGELFF. CDR3 coding DNA: TGTGCTAGTGGTTTTTCTGCGGGTTTCGGCGGGGAGCTGTTTTTT. The full variable domain, rest sourced from reference TRBV12-5 and TRBJ2-2, is DARVTQTPRHKVTEMGQEVTMRCQPILGHNTVFWYRQTMMQGLELLAYFRNRAPLDDSGMPKDRFSAEMPDATLATLKIQPSEPRDSAVYFCASGFSAGFGGELFFGEGSRLTVL.

This rearrangement joins TRBV21-1 to TRBJ2-5; TRBD1 is the table's D call, not checked against the DNA. TRBV21-1 is reported as a pseudogene. This CDR3 has 18 amino acids. The CDR3 loop is CASSNRRGQSTSQETQYF. The CDR3 DNA is TGTGCCAGCAGCAATAGGAGGGGGCAATCCACCTCCCAAGAGACCCAGTACTTC.

This clone was seen once. This sequence joins TRBV6-1 and TRBJ2-3; D may be TRBD1 (6 bases). The CDR3 is 13 residues long. CDR1 is MNHNS, CDR2 SASEGT, per germline. V was cut by 3 bases and J by 9 bases, with 13 bases left in between. CDR3 amino acids: CASSDGTGTTQYF. For the CDR3, the DNA is TGTGCCAGCAGTGACGGAACAGGGACGACGCAGTATTTT.

The chain uses TRBV10-2 and TRBJ1-5; D is possibly TRBD1 (5 bases). Germline CDR1 reads WSHSY; CDR2 reads SAAADI. The CDR3 totals 15 residues. Trimming pared 0 bases from V and 2 bases from J, leaving 8 bases between. In DNA form, the CDR3 reads TGCGCCAGCAGTGAGTCCGCAGGGCGCAATCAGCCCCAGCATTTT. Protein product: CASSESAGRNQPQHF.

The chain uses TRBV6-5 and TRBJ1-4, with a possible D match to TRBD1 (5 bases). This CDR3 region has 15 residues. CDR1 is MNHEY and CDR2 is SVGAGI in the germline V gene. V was trimmed by 4 bases and J by 7 bases, leaving 16 bases between them. Written as DNA, the CDR3 is TGTGCCAGCAGTTCGGGTGGGGGGTCGGCTGAAAAACTGTTTTTT. It is translated as CASSSGGGSAEKLFF.

V gene TRBV19 combines with J gene TRBJ2-7; TRBD1 matches at 8 bases. V dropped 6 bases and J dropped 2; count of bases not matched to a gene: 15. The CDR3 sequence is 17 residues long. Looked up from germline, CDR1 is LNHDA and CDR2 is SQIVND (reference sequence). The CDR3 is CASSSRIRQGKTYEQYF. CDR3 nucleotide sequence: TGTGCCAGTAGCTCGCGAATAAGACAGGGGAAGACCTACGAGCAGTACTTC.

The chain employs TRBV11-3 and TRBJ1-1; D uncertain. V lost 0 bases and J lost 9, with 17 bases in between. The CDR3 covers 15 residues. CDR1 SGHNT and CDR2 YENEEA come from the germline V gene. CDR3 protein: CASSLDGRVSGQAFF. As DNA, the CDR3 is TGTGCCAGCAGCTTAGATGGAAGGGTAAGCGGGCAAGCTTTCTTT.

The chain combines TRBV3-1 (or the pseudogene TRBV3-2) with TRBJ2-7, with D tentatively TRBD2 (6 bases). The CDR3 extends over 18 amino acids. Germline lookup yields CDR1 LGHDT and CDR2 YNNKEL (reference sequence). V lost 5 bases, J lost 3 bases, and 26 bases lay in between. DNA of the CDR3: TGTGCCAGCAGCATGGGGATAGGGACCGTTGAGGGACTCTACGAGCAGTACTTC. Amino acids: CASSMGIGTVEGLYEQYF.

The CDR3, as DNA: TGTGCCAGCTCACCACTACAACAGGGGAACTACGAGCAGTACTTC. Protein product: CASSPLQQGNYEQYF. This chain links TRBV18 with TRBJ2-7, with 7 bases matching TRBD1. CDR3 length: 15 amino acids. V shed 1 base and J 3 bases; nucleotides not matched to a gene: 6. Germline loops: CDR1 KGHSH, CDR2 LQKENI. Filled out from reference TRBV18 and TRBJ2-7, the complete variable domain reads NAGVMQNPRHLVRRRGQEARLRCSPMKGHSHVYWYRQLPEEGLKFMVYLQKENIIDESGMPKERFSAEFPKEGPSILRIQQVVRGDSAAYFCASSPLQQGNYEQYFGPGTRLTVT.